This passage covers 9 T cell receptor beta chains from one sample sequenced in a study of metastatic and nonmetastatic thyroid tumors (TCRdb year 2020). None of the patients had been given any treatment before thyroid surgery. Library preparation used PCR. The instrument given in TCRdb is Illumina HiSeq 4000. TCRdb reran the public reads through fastp at Q25 and MiXCR, keeping productive beta chains. This sample has some 37,000 clones in its table, and 20% of those were observed once. Jointly, the top ten make up roughly a sixth of the sample. Sequencing was carried out using blood. The source is a female donor with papillary thyroid cancer or a benign thyroid nodule (not recorded which). Some clones in this sample may be carry-over from other donors' samples.

In the case of this clone: Possible read error: a much larger clone is one base away. The rearrangement joins TRBV20-1 to TRBJ2-5; D perhaps matches TRBD2 (5 bases). The CDR3 contains 13 residues. Germline loops: CDR1 DFQATT, CDR2 SNEGSKA (reference sequence). V dropped 1 base and J dropped 8 bases, with 14 bases sitting between them. CDR3 sequence (DNA): TGCAGTGCTAGAGCCGGACTTGGGGATACCCAGTACTTC. Protein sequence: CSARAGLGDTQYF.

The table lists this clone with many counts. This chain links TRBV20-1 with TRBJ2-7; a weak D match, TRBD1 (5 bases). The CDR3 covers 14 residues. Trimming pared 5 bases from V and 7 bases from J, leaving 21 bases between. Looked up from germline, CDR1 is DFQATT and CDR2 is SNEGSKA (reference sequence). The CDR3 sequence is CSAQPLTYRLEQYF. The CDR3 DNA reads TGCAGTGCTCAACCGCTTACCTACAGGCTTGAGCAGTACTTC.

The J gene is TRBJ1-4, the V gene TRBV4-1; no clear D. This CDR3 is 13 amino acids long. V lost 7 bases and J 6 bases, leaving 12 bases between the germline ends. Germline loops: CDR1 MGHRA, CDR2 YSYEKL. CDR3 coding DNA: TGCGCCAGCACCGGACTTGGTGATGAAAAACTGTTTTTT. Translating gives CASTGLGDEKLFF.

This clone was seen a handful of times. J is TRBJ1-3 and V is TRBV11-3; 9 bases map to TRBD1. CDR1 and CDR2 from the germline V gene are SGHNT and YENEEA. The CDR3 has 16 residues. The J segment lost 0 bases and the V segment lost 5 bases, leaving 5 bases of the junction unmatched. The CDR3 region is CASSVQGANSGNTIYF. CDR3 in DNA: TGTGCCAGCAGCGTACAGGGGGCCAACTCTGGAAACACCATATATTTT.

This clone was counted only a few times. The chain is built from TRBV12-3 or TRBV12-4 and TRBJ1-1, with no clear D. This CDR3 contains 15 residues. V shed 6 bases and J shed 1 base, with 15 bases lying between them. CDR3 DNA: TGTGCCAGCAGCCCCGCCCACATATGGAACACTGAAGCTTTCTTT. Translation: CASSPAHIWNTEAFF.

The chain couples TRBV30 to TRBJ1-3; TRBD1 agrees at 7 bases. CDR1 and CDR2 (germline): GTSNPN, SVGIG (reference sequence). The junction had 0 bases not matched to a gene; V was cut back by 2 bases and J by 2 bases. CDR3 size: 13 residues. The CDR3, as DNA: TGTGCCTGGAGTAGGGGGCCTGGAAACACCATATATTTT. Translation: CAWSRGPGNTIYF.

This clone occurred a few times. The chain joins TRBV6-1 to TRBJ2-3, with 7 bases identical to TRBD1. J was trimmed by 0 bases and V by 5 bases; bases with no gene match: 5. The germline CDR1 and CDR2 sequences are MNHNS and SASEGT. This CDR3 region has 15 residues. The CDR3 nucleotides are TGTGCCAGCAGTCTTCCGGGACAGAGCACAGATACGCAGTATTTT. Translated, it gives CASSLPGQSTDTQYF.

This chain uses TRBV28 with TRBJ2-7; 12 bases are a match to TRBD2. From germline, CDR1 is MDHEN and CDR2 SYDVKM. The CDR3 length is 15 residues. V dropped 5 bases and J dropped 4; count of bases not matched to a gene: 6. Written as DNA, the CDR3 is TGTGCCAGCAGTCGCACCGGGACTAGCGGGTACGAGCAGTACTTC. Its translation is CASSRTGTSGYEQYF.

This clone was counted a few times. A read error is possible here, since a much larger clone lies one base away. The CDR3 region is CASTTQDVLTF. CDR3 DNA sequence: TGTGCCAGCACCACACAAGACGTCCTGACTTTC. V gene TRBV7-2 combines with J gene TRBJ2-6; D not resolved. The CDR3 runs to 11 residues. V dropped 7 bases and J dropped 11 bases, with 9 bases sitting between them. Germline V lookup: CDR1 SGHTA, CDR2 FQGNSA.